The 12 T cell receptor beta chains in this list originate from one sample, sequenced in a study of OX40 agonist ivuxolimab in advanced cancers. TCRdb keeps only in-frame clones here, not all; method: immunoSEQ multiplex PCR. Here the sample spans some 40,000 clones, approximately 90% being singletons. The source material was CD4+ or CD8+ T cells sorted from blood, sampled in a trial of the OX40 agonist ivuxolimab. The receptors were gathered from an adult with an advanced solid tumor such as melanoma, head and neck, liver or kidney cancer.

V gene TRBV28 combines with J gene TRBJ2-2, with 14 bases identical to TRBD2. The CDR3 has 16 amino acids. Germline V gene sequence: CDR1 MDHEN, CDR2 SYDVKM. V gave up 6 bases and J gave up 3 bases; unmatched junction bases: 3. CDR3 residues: CASRLGLAGDTGELFF. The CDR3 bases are TGTGCCAGCAGACTGGGACTAGCGGGAGACACCGGGGAGCTGTTTTTT.

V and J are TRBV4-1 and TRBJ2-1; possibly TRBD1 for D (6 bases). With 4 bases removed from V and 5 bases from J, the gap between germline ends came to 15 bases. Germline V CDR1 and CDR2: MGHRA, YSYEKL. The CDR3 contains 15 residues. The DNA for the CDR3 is TGCGCCAGCAGCCTTCTGGGACACGACGACAATGAGCAGTTCTTC. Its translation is CASSLLGHDDNEQFF.

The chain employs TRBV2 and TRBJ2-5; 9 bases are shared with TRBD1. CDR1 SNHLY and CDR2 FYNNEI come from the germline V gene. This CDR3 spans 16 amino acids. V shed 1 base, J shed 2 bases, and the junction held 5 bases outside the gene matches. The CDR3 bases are TGTGCCAGCAGTGAAGGGTTCGGACAGGGGCAAGAGACCCAGTACTTC. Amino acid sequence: CASSEGFGQGQETQYF.

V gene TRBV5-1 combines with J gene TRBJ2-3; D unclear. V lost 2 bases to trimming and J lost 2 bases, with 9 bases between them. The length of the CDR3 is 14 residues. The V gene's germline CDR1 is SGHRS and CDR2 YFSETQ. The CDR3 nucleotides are TGCGCCAGCAGCTTACGTCGCCCCACAGATACGCAGTATTTT. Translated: CASSLRRPTDTQYF.

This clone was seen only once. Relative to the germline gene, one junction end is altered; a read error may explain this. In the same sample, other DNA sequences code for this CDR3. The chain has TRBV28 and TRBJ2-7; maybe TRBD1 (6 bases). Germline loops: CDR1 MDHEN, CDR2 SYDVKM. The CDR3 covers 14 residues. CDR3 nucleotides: TGTGCCAGCATTCCGGGACACCTCTCCTATGAGCAGTACTTC. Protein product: CASIPGHLSYEQYF.

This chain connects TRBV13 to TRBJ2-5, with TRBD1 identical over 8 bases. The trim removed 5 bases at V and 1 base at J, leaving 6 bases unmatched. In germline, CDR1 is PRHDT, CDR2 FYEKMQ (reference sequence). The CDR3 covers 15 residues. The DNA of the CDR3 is TGTGCCAGCAGCGATGGACAGGGACTCCAAGAGACCCAGTACTTC. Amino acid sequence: CASSDGQGLQETQYF.

The CDR3: CASSYSTAGYNEQFF. As DNA, the CDR3 is TGTGCCAGCAGTTACTCGACGGCAGGGTACAATGAGCAGTTCTTC. This chain links TRBV6-6 with TRBJ2-1, with D possibly TRBD1 on 5 matching bases. V gave up 0 bases and J gave up 4 bases, with 10 bases separating them. The CDR3 totals 15 residues. Germline assignment: CDR1 MNHNY and CDR2 SVGAGI (reference sequence).

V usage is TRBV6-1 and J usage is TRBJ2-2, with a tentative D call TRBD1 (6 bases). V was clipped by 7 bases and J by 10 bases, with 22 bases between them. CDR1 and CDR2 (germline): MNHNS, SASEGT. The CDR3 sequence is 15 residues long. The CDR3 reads CASIIRQDPAVELFF. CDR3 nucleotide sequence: TGTGCCAGCATAATACGACAGGATCCGGCGGTGGAGCTGTTTTTT.

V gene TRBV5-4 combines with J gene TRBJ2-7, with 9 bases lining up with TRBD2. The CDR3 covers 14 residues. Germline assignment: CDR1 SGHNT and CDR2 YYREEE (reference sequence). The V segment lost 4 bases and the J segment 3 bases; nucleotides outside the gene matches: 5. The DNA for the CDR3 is TGTGCCAGCAGCCAAGGACTAGCGATCTACGAGCAGTACTTC. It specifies CASSQGLAIYEQYF.

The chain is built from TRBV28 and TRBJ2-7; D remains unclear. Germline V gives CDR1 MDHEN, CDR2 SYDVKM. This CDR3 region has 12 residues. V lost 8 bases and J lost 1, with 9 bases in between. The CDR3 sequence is CASLGLSYEQYF. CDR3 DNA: TGTGCCAGCCTAGGGCTTTCCTACGAGCAGTACTTC.

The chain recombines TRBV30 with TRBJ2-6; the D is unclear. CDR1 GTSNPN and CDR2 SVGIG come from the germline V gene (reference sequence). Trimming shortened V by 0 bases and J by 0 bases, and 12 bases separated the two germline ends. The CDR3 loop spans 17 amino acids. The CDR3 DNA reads TGTGCCTGGAGTGTTGGCGGCACGGCCTCTGGGGCCAACGTCCTGACTTTC. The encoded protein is CAWSVGGTASGANVLTF.

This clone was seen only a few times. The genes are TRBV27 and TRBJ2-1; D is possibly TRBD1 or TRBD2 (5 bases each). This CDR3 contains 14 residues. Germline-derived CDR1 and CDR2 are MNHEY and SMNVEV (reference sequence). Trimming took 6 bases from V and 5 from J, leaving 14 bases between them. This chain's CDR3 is CASRYVTGHNEQFF. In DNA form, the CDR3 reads TGTGCCAGCAGATACGTAACGGGGCACAATGAGCAGTTCTTC.